Listed here is a single T cell receptor beta chain. These data originate in a study of blood T cell repertoires in COVID-19. Study as a whole: Acute and convalescent COVID-19 samples came from the United States, Italy and Spain.

Methods used by the authors: Estimates of nucleated cell counts were drawn from the amplification of reference gene primers. The repertoire was sequenced with immunoSEQ multiplex PCR; TCRdb's copy has only in-frame clones and lacks some. V, J and clone size were drawn from that table, and D and trimming were deduced from the DNA. The table includes about 260,000 clones, approximately 90% detected once. V dropped 1 base and J dropped 6; count of bases not matched to a gene: 6. CDR1 and CDR2 from the germline V gene are MNHNS and SASEGT. CDR3 length: 16 amino acids. The receptor's source is a woman in her thirties or forties with acute or convalescent COVID-19. Sequenced sample: peripheral blood. This rearrangement joins TRBV6-1 to TRBJ2-1, with 10 positions matching TRBD1. In nucleotides, the CDR3 is TGTGCCAGCAGTGAAGTAGGGACAGGGGTCTTCAATGAGCAGTTCTTC. Amino acid sequence: CASSEVGTGVFNEQFF.